These 14 T cell receptor beta chains came from one sample sequenced in a study of blood T cells in healthy people across ages. Using a J-beta primer mix together with a sample-barcoded 5' primer, a second PCR was run for about 6 to 12 cycles. TCRdb itself ran the 5' RACE reads through MiXCR, one entry per CDR3 protein. The sample yields about 780,000 distinct CDR3 sequences, 46% seen once. The specimen was blood. The source of these receptors is a man older than 75 in good health.

The chain combines TRBV7-2 with TRBJ2-1, with TRBD2 as a possible D gene (6 bases). This CDR3 has 14 residues. Germline V gene lookup returns CDR1 SGHTA and CDR2 FQGNSA. The ends were cut back, 2 bases at V and 7 bases at J, with 12 bases in the middle. For the CDR3, the DNA is TGTGCCAGCAGCTTATCTGGGGCGGGAAATGAGCAGTTCTTC. Translation: CASSLSGAGNEQFF.

The V and J genes are TRBV27 and TRBJ1-6, with 11 bases that match TRBD1. CDR3 length equals 15 residues. Germline V lookup: CDR1 MNHEY, CDR2 SMNVEV (reference sequence). Germline trimming cut 5 bases from V and 8 bases from J; bases unmatched to any gene: 5. CDR3 amino acids: CASSPWDRGDSPLHF. CDR3 coding DNA: TGTGCCAGCAGTCCCTGGGACAGGGGGGATTCACCCCTCCACTTT.

This chain connects TRBV7-2 to TRBJ2-1; a weak D match, TRBD1 (5 bases). Trimming pared 4 bases from V and 8 bases from J, leaving 12 bases between. This CDR3 is 13 amino acids long. Germline V CDR1 and CDR2: SGHTA, FQGNSA. The CDR3 nucleotides read TGTGCCAGCAGCTATTCAGTGGGGCATGAGCAGTTCTTC. Translating it yields CASSYSVGHEQFF.

J is TRBJ2-5 and V is TRBV11-2; D uncertain. The DNA end is a closer match to TRBJ2-7, so the J assignment may be wrong. The germline V gene has CDR1 SGHAT and CDR2 FQNNGV. The CDR3 runs 13 residues. This chain's CDR3 is CASSLGQHYEQYF. Here the CDR3 DNA reads TGTGCCAGCAGCTTAGGTCAGCACTACGAGCAGTACTTC.

This clonotype was seen ten or more times. This rearrangement joins TRBV29-1 to TRBJ2-7, with 7 bases lining up with TRBD2. V shed 7 bases, J shed 6 bases, and the junction held 12 bases outside the gene matches. The CDR3 covers 13 residues. Germline CDR1 reads SQVTM; CDR2 reads ANQGSEA. The CDR3 spells CSGMTAGRGEQYF. CDR3 DNA: TGCAGCGGAATGACAGCGGGGAGGGGCGAGCAGTACTTC.

As to this clonotype: A read error may explain this, as a much larger clone is one base away. The chain has TRBV4-1 and TRBJ2-4, with 7 bases lining up with TRBD1. The end of the DNA fits TRBJ2-5 better, so the J call may be wrong. The CDR3 sequence is 15 residues long. Germline lookup yields CDR1 MGHRA and CDR2 YSYEKL. The CDR3 bases are TGCGCCAGCAGCGATTCCGGGACAGTACACGAGACCCAGTACTTC. Protein: CASSDSGTVHETQYF.

This clonotype has just a few counts. Being one base from a much bigger clone, this may be a read error. The V gene is TRBV20-1, the J gene TRBJ2-4; a weak D match, TRBD1 (7 bases). Germline CDR1 and CDR2: DFQATT and SNEGSKA (reference sequence). This CDR3 comprises 14 residues. V lost 3 bases and J 9 bases, leaving 18 bases between the germline ends. The chain's CDR3 is CSASPQGGQSIQYF. CDR3 coding DNA: TGCAGTGCTAGTCCCCAGGGGGGACAAAGCATTCAGTACTTC.

The gene calls are TRBV6-2 or TRBV6-3 and TRBJ1-1; 7 positions agree with TRBD1. V shed 6 bases, J shed 5 bases, and the junction held 12 bases outside the gene matches. Germline CDR1 reads MNHEY; CDR2 reads SVGEGT. This CDR3 contains 15 residues. Here the CDR3 DNA reads TGTGCCAGCAGCTTCTCTGACAGGGCAATGACTGAAGCTTTCTTT. As protein: CASSFSDRAMTEAFF.

A note on this clonotype: Since no conserved phenylalanine or tryptophan closes the CDR3, a read error is the likely cause. The J gene is TRBJ2-5, the V gene TRBV29-1; 8 nucleotides align to TRBD1. Germline values: CDR1 SQVTM, CDR2 ANQGSEA. This CDR3 has 11 residues. Germline trimming cut 7 bases from V and 11 bases from J; bases unmatched to any gene: 9. This chain's CDR3 is CSARTGNKQYY. In DNA, the CDR3 is TGCAGCGCCCGGACAGGGAACAAGCAGTACTAC.

As to this clonotype: A much more abundant neighbour one base away suggests this may be a read error. This sequence joins TRBV27 and TRBJ2-7; TRBD1 or TRBD2 may be the D gene (5 bases each). The CDR3 contains 14 residues. Germline lookup yields CDR1 MNHEY and CDR2 SMNVEV (reference sequence). Trimming took 5 bases from V and 2 from J, leaving 13 bases between them. CDR3 sequence: CASSGGDPTYEQYF. The DNA of the CDR3 is TGTGCCAGCAGTGGGGGAGACCCCACCTACGAGCAGTACTTC.

This clonotype was found a few times. V usage is TRBV20-1 and J usage is TRBJ2-7; the D is unclear. V dropped 0 bases and J dropped 0 bases, with 15 bases sitting between them. CDR3 length equals 16 residues. Looked up from germline, CDR1 is DFQATT and CDR2 is SNEGSKA (reference sequence). The CDR3 loop reads CSARDEETVSSYEQYF. The CDR3 DNA reads as TGCAGTGCTAGAGATGAAGAGACCGTTAGCTCCTACGAGCAGTACTTC.

In the case of this clonotype: A read error may produce the germline difference seen at one junction end. The chain carries TRBV27 and TRBJ2-2, with D uncertain. The CDR3 is 13 amino acids. Germline V CDR1 and CDR2: MNHEY, SMNVEV (reference sequence). In DNA form, the CDR3 reads TGTGCCAGCAGTGTATCCTTTAGCGGGGAGCTGTTTTTT. It codes for CASSVSFSGELFF.

The CDR3 sequence is CSVHTGTGRSMTQYF. DNA for the CDR3: TGCAGCGTACACACCGGGACAGGGCGTTCGATGACGCAGTATTTT. The chain employs TRBV29-1 and TRBJ2-3, with TRBD1 identical over 9 bases. This CDR3 has 15 residues. The trim removed 6 bases at V and 9 bases at J, leaving 16 bases unmatched. Germline CDR1 and CDR2: SQVTM and ANQGSEA.

The gene calls are TRBV4-3 and TRBJ2-5; possible D gene TRBD2, 7 bases. Germline CDR1 is LGHNA and CDR2 is YSLEER. The CDR3 has 14 residues. Trimming removed 4 bases at V and 4 bases at J, with 13 bases between. Here the CDR3 DNA reads TGCGCCAGCAGCCTAAAGGGAGGGGGAGAGACCCAGTACTTC. It codes for CASSLKGGGETQYF.